Listed below are T cell receptor beta chains from one sample, sequenced in a study of identical twins. TCRdb re-analysed the 5' RACE reads in MiXCR, keeping a single row per CDR3 protein. The data hold 500,000 to 550,000 distinct CDR3 sequences, with 20% to 25% observed a single time. These same records also appear under a second study, on yellow fever vaccine responses in identical twins.

The sequenced sample was CD4+ T cells sorted from blood. These receptors were collected from a woman between 18 and 30 years old in good health. Both conserved end residues are part of each CDR3. D genes are given only for firm matches. Expanded clones get a size class; other rows say once, few or many, or leave the size out.

j_call d_call clone_size v_call cdr3_aa cdr3_nt
TRBJ2-2 TRBD2 NA TRBV7-8 CASCREGLWELFF TGTGCCAGTTGTCGGGAGGGCCTATGGGAGCTGTTTTTT
TRBJ2-5 NA NA TRBV19 CASSVRLARQETQYF TGTGCCAGTAGTGTCCGTCTAGCGAGGCAAGAGACCCAGTACTTC
TRBJ2-7 NA many TRBV10-3 CAISEGRSSYEQYF TGTGCCATCAGTGAGGGGAGGAGCTCCTACGAGCAGTACTTC
TRBJ1-1 TRBD1 few TRBV7-8 CASSVTGYTEAFF TGTGCCAGCAGCGTGACAGGGTACACTGAAGCTTTCTTT
TRBJ2-1 NA few TRBV6-1 CASSTGEGASEQFF TGTGCCAGCAGCACCGGGGAGGGGGCGAGCGAGCAGTTCTTC
TRBJ2-1 NA NA TRBV5-4 CASSFRALDNEQFF TGTGCCAGCAGCTTTAGAGCCTTGGACAATGAGCAGTTCTTC
TRBJ1-5 NA few TRBV10-3 CAISEVDTSRPQHF TGTGCCATCAGTGAGGTAGACACCTCCCGGCCCCAGCATTTT
TRBJ2-1 TRBD2 NA TRBV19 CASSIDLAGRWGGSNEQFF TGTGCCAGTAGTATAGATCTAGCCGGACGGTGGGGGGGAAGCAATGAGCAGTTCTTC
TRBJ2-5 TRBD1 many TRBV5-1 CASSLDRGQETQYF TGCGCCAGCAGCTTGGACAGGGGGCAAGAGACCCAGTACTTC
TRBJ2-1 NA NA TRBV20-1 CSARYQLSNEQFF TGCAGTGCTAGGTATCAACTAAGCAATGAGCAGTTCTTC
TRBJ1-1 TRBD1 NA TRBV10-3 CAISSTGAAFF TGTGCCATCAGCTCTACAGGGGCAGCTTTCTTT
TRBJ2-3 TRBD1 NA TRBV2 CASSAGTGTTDTQYF TGTGCCAGCAGTGCCGGGACAGGAACCACAGATACGCAGTATTTT
TRBJ2-7 NA NA TRBV24-1 CATPWGYEQYF TGTGCCACCCCCTGGGGCTACGAGCAGTACTTC
TRBJ1-1 NA few TRBV14 CASSQGPQVTEAFF TGTGCCAGCAGCCAAGGGCCCCAGGTCACTGAAGCTTTCTTT
TRBJ2-3 NA NA TRBV20-1 CSASPPGPDTQYF TGCAGTGCTAGCCCCCCAGGGCCAGATACGCAGTATTTT
TRBJ2-5 TRBD2 NA TRBV5-6 CASSLWSSGRGLETQYF TGTGCCAGCAGCTTGTGGAGTAGCGGGAGAGGTTTAGAGACCCAGTACTTC
TRBJ2-2 NA few TRBV7-9 CASSPSGRNGELFF TGTGCCAGCAGCCCGAGTGGGCGGAACGGGGAGCTGTTTTTT
TRBJ2-3 NA few TRBV5-1 CATLFRDFGTDTQYF TGCGCCACCCTCTTCCGGGACTTTGGCACAGATACGCAGTATTTT
TRBJ2-2 TRBD2 NA TRBV11-1 CASSLLSSSGGNTGELFF TGTGCCAGCAGCTTATTATCCTCTAGCGGGGGGAACACCGGGGAGCTGTTTTTT
TRBJ2-3 NA few TRBV5-1 CASSWPSDGDTQYF TGCGCCAGCAGCTGGCCCTCCGACGGGGATACGCAGTATTTT
TRBJ2-1 TRBD2 few TRBV28 CASSRGVAPTNNEQFF TGTGCCAGCAGCCGGGGGGTAGCGCCGACGAACAATGAGCAGTTCTTC
TRBJ2-3 NA NA TRBV6-4 CASSDSRGGADTQYF TGTGCCAGCAGTGACTCGAGAGGGGGAGCAGATACGCAGTATTTT
TRBJ2-5 NA few TRBV20-1 CSAWPTSPRGETQYF TGCAGTGCTTGGCCAACTAGTCCTCGTGGGGAGACCCAGTACTTC
TRBJ2-1 NA NA TRBV3-1 CASRPGQIMNNEQFF TGTGCCAGCAGGCCCGGGCAGATCATGAACAATGAGCAGTTCTTC
TRBJ1-2 NA NA TRBV2 CASNPQGNNYGYTF TGTGCCAGCAACCCCCAGGGGAACAACTATGGCTACACCTTC
TRBJ2-5 TRBD2 NA TRBV5-1 CASFSGLAGGQETQYF TGCGCCAGCTTCTCGGGACTAGCGGGAGGGCAAGAGACCCAGTACTTC
TRBJ1-1 NA few TRBV6-1 CASSPMDRGISEAFF TGTGCCAGCAGTCCTATGGACAGAGGGATCTCTGAAGCTTTCTTT
TRBJ1-1 NA NA TRBV6-1 CASSTIQGYTEAFF TGTGCCAGCAGTACAATACAGGGTTACACTGAAGCTTTCTTT
TRBJ1-2 TRBD1 NA TRBV5-1 CASSYGQGMNYGYTF TGCGCCAGCAGTTACGGACAGGGGATGAACTATGGCTACACCTTC
TRBJ2-2 TRBD1 NA TRBV5-1 CASSASGQVVTGELFF TGCGCCAGCAGCGCCTCGGGACAGGTGGTCACCGGGGAGCTGTTTTTT
TRBJ1-1 NA many TRBV20-1 CSARSLRGGNTEAFF TGCAGTGCTAGGAGCCTCCGTGGGGGGAACACTGAAGCTTTCTTT
TRBJ1-2 NA NA TRBV5-6 CASSLSQGLDTF TGTGCCAGCAGCTTGTCACAGGGTCTCGACACCTTC
TRBJ2-1 NA NA TRBV5-8 CASSRGGIEGEQFF TGTGCCAGCAGCCGGGGTGGAATAGAGGGTGAGCAGTTCTTC
TRBJ2-7 NA NA TRBV28 CASSRGIRNEQYF TGTGCCAGCAGCCGGGGGATCAGGAACGAGCAGTACTTC
TRBJ2-2 TRBD1 few TRBV11-2 CASSTFGTGLAGELFF TGTGCCAGCAGCACCTTTGGGACAGGGTTGGCCGGGGAGCTGTTTTTT
TRBJ2-3 NA few TRBV7-9 CASSLIGGPGNTQYF TGTGCCAGCAGCTTAATCGGAGGGCCTGGAAATACGCAGTATTTT
TRBJ2-5 TRBD2 many TRBV20-1 CSAPGLAGGRETQYF TGCAGTGCACCGGGACTAGCGGGAGGGAGGGAGACCCAGTACTTC
TRBJ2-3 NA NA TRBV12-3/TRBV12-4 CASTSARLTDTQYF TGTGCCAGCACTTCCGCTCGACTGACAGATACGCAGTATTTT
TRBJ1-4 NA NA TRBV12-3/TRBV12-4 CASSWRVNEKLFF TGTGCCAGCAGCTGGAGGGTAAATGAAAAACTGTTTTTT
TRBJ2-2 TRBD2 NA TRBV6-5 CASSYLASGSVPVGELFF TGTGCCAGCAGTTATTTGGCTAGCGGGAGTGTCCCGGTCGGGGAGCTGTTTTTT
TRBJ1-1 NA NA TRBV3-1 CASSQEGEGPKGTEAFF TGTGCCAGCAGCCAAGAAGGGGAGGGTCCGAAGGGCACTGAAGCTTTCTTT
TRBJ2-1 NA NA TRBV12-3/TRBV12-4 CASSLVVLALHEQFF TGTGCCAGCAGTTTAGTGGTACTAGCTTTACATGAGCAGTTCTTC
TRBJ1-5 TRBD1 few TRBV6-2/TRBV6-3 CASSYSPGTGDSNQPQHF TGTGCCAGCAGTTACTCCCCCGGGACAGGAGATAGCAATCAGCCCCAGCATTTT
TRBJ2-1 TRBD2 NA TRBV4-1 CASSQPLAGRGYNEQFF TGCGCCAGCAGCCAGCCCTTAGCGGGAAGGGGGTATAATGAGCAGTTCTTC
TRBJ2-5 TRBD2 NA TRBV2 CASSEERGLAVQETQYF TGTGCCAGCAGTGAAGAGAGGGGACTAGCGGTACAAGAGACCCAGTACTTC
TRBJ1-1 TRBD1 NA TRBV7-9 CASSSAGTGWATEAFF TGTGCCAGCAGCTCGGCTGGGACAGGGTGGGCCACTGAAGCTTTCTTT
TRBJ2-3 TRBD2 NA TRBV7-6 CASSPGGTSGATNTQYF TGTGCCAGCAGCCCAGGGGGGACTAGCGGGGCTACTAATACGCAGTATTTT
TRBJ1-6 NA few TRBV27 CASSFFQGHNSPLHF TGTGCCAGCAGTTTTTTTCAGGGACATAATTCACCCCTCCACTTT
TRBJ2-1 TRBD1 NA TRBV6-1 CASRDRGIDNEQFF TGTGCCAGCAGAGACAGGGGTATAGACAATGAGCAGTTCTTC
TRBJ2-7 TRBD2 few TRBV10-2 CATSSGTISYEQYF TGCGCCACTTCTAGCGGAACTATCTCCTACGAGCAGTACTTC
TRBJ2-7 TRBD2 NA TRBV25-1 CASSAPRGLAGARSSYEQYF TGTGCCAGCAGTGCCCCAAGAGGACTAGCGGGAGCGCGAAGCTCCTACGAGCAGTACTTC
TRBJ1-2 NA NA TRBV24-1 CATSLVGGGYTF TGTGCCACCAGTCTGGTAGGGGGTGGCTACACCTTC
TRBJ1-1 TRBD1 few TRBV27 CASSRSTGTTEAFF TGTGCCAGCAGTCGATCGACAGGGACCACTGAAGCTTTCTTT
TRBJ2-4 TRBD2 NA TRBV5-1 CASSLTSGGPWYF TGCGCCAGCAGCTTGACTAGCGGGGGGCCGTGGTACTTC
TRBJ2-7 NA NA TRBV23-1 CARSYTRTHPYEQYF TGCGCCAGATCGTACACGAGAACCCACCCCTACGAGCAGTACTTC
TRBJ2-3 NA few TRBV12-3/TRBV12-4 CASSFTGGGLTDTQYF TGTGCCAGCAGTTTCACAGGGGGGGGCCTGACAGATACGCAGTATTTT
TRBJ2-1 NA NA TRBV12-3/TRBV12-4 CASSLSLVLRARGEQFF TGTGCCAGCAGTTTATCTTTGGTACTTCGCGCCCGGGGGGAGCAGTTCTTC
TRBJ2-2 NA NA TRBV6-1 CASSIDRFTGELFF TGTGCCAGCAGCATTGACAGATTTACCGGGGAGCTGTTTTTT
TRBJ1-2 NA once TRBV7-6 CASSLEAGGYGYTF TGTGCCAGCAGCTTAGAGGCGGGGGGCTATGGCTACACCTTC
TRBJ2-4 NA few TRBV7-9 CASSPQGNIQYF TGTGCCAGCAGCCCCCAGGGGAACATTCAGTACTTC